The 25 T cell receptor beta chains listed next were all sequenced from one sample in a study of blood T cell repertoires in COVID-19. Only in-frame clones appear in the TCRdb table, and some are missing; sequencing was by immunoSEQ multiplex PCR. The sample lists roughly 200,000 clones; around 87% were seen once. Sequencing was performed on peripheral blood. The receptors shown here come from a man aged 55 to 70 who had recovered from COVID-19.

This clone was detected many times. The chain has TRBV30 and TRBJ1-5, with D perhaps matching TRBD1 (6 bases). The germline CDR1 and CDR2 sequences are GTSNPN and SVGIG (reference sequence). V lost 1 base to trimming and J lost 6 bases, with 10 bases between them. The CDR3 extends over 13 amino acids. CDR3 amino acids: CAWSEQGSQPQHF. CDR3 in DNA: TGTGCCTGGAGTGAACAGGGATCTCAGCCCCAGCATTTT.

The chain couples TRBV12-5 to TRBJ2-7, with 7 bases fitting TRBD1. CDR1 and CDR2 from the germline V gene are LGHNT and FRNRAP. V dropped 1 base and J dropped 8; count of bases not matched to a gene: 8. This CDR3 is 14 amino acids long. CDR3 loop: CASGLGTGRRQQYF. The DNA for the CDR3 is TGTGCTAGTGGTTTGGGGACAGGCCGAAGACAGCAGTACTTC.

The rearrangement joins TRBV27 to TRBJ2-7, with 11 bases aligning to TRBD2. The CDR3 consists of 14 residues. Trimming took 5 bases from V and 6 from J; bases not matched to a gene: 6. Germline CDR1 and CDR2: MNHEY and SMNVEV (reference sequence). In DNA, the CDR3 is TGTGCCAGCAGTCTCTCGGGACTAGCGGTCGAGCAGTACTTC. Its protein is CASSLSGLAVEQYF.

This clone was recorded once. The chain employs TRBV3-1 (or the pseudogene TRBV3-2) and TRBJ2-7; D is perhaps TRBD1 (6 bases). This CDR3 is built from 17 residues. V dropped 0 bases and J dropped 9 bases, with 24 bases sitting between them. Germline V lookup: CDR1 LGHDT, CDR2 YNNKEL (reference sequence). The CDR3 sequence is CASSQEGVAGELRVQYF. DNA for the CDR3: TGTGCCAGCAGCCAAGAAGGGGTTGCAGGGGAATTAAGGGTGCAGTACTTC.

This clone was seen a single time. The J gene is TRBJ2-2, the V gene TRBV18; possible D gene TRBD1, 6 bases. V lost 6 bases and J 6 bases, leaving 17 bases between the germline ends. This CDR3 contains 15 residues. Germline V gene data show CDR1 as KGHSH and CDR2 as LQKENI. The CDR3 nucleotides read TGTGCCAGCTCCGGACAGCCGTCCGGCCCCGGGGAGCTGTTTTTT. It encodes CASSGQPSGPGELFF.

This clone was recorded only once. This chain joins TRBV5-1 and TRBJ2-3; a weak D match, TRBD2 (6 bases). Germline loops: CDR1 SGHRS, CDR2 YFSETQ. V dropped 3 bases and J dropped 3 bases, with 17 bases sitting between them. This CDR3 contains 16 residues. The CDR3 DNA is TGCGCCAGCAGCTCGGAGGGGTCCTGGGGTACAGATACGCAGTATTTT. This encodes CASSSEGSWGTDTQYF.

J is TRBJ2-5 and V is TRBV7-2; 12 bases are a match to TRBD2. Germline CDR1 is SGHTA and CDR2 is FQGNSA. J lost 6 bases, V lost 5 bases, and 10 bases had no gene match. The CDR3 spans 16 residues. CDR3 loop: CASSERTSGTGKTQYF. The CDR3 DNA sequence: TGTGCCAGCAGCGAACGGACTAGCGGGACAGGAAAGACCCAGTACTTC.

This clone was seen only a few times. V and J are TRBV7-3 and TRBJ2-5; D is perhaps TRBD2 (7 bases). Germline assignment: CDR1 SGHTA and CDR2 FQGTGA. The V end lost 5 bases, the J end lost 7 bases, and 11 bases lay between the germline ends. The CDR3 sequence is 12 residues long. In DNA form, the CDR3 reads TGTGCCAGCAGCCCAGGGGAGGGGACCCAGTACTTC. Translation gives CASSPGEGTQYF. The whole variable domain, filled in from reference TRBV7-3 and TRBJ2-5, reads GAGVSQTPSNKVTEKGKYVELRCDPISGHTALYWYRQSLGQGPEFLIYFQGTGAADDSGLPNDRFFAVRPEGSVSTLKIQRTERGDSAVYLCASSPGEGTQYFGPGTRLLVL.

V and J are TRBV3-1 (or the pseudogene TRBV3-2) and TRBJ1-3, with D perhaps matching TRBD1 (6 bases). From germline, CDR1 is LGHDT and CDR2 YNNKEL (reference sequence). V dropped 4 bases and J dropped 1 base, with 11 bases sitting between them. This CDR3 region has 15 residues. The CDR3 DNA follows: TGTGCCAGCAGCCGAATACAGGGATCTGGAAACACCATATATTTT. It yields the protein CASSRIQGSGNTIYF.

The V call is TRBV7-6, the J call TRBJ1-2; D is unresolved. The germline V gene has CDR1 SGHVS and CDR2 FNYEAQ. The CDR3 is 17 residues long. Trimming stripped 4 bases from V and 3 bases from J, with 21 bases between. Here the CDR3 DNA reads TGTGCCAGCAGCTCCCTGGAGGCGGGGTTAGTGTACTATGGCTACACCTTC. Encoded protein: CASSSLEAGLVYYGYTF.

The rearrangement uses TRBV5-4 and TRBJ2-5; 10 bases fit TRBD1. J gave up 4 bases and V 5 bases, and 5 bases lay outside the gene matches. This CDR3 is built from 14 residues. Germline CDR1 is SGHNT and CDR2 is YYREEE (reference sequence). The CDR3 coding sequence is TGTGCCAGCAGGGGGACAGGGGCTGGAGAGACCCAGTACTTC. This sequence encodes CASRGTGAGETQYF.

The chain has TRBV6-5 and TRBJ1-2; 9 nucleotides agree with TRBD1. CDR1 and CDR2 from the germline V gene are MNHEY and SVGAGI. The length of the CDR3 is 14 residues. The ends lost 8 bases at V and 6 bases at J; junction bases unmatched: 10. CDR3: CASCSPHRGHGYTF. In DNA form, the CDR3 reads TGTGCCAGCTGCTCACCCCACAGGGGGCATGGCTACACCTTC.

For the CDR3, the DNA is TGTGCCAGCAGCTTAGACTTTGGGCCTGGGGCCAACGTCCTGACTTTC. This translates into CASSLDFGPGANVLTF. This chain links TRBV11-1 with TRBJ2-6; no definite D call. This CDR3 is built from 16 residues. The V end lost 1 base, the J end lost 2 bases, and 9 bases lay between the germline ends. Germline V CDR1 and CDR2: SGHAT, FQDESV (reference sequence). The full variable domain, completed using reference TRBV11-1 and TRBJ2-6, is EAEVAQSPRYKITEKSQAVAFWCDPISGHATLYWYRQILGQGPELLVQFQDESVVDDSQLPKDRFSAERLKGVDSTLKIQPAELGDSAMYLCASSLDFGPGANVLTFGAGSRLTVL.

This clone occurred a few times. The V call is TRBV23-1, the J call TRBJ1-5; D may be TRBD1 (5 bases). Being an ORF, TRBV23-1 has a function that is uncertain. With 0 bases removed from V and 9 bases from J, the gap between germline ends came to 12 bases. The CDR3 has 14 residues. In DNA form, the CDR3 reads TGCGCCAGCAGTCAATCCGGACCCGGGGGGCCCCAGCATTTT. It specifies CASSQSGPGGPQHF.

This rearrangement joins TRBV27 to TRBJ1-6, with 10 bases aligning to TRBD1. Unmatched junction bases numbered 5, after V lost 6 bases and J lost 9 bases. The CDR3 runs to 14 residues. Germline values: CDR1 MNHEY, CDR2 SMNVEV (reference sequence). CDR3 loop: CASSPGTGVSPLHF. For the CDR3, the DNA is TGTGCCAGCAGCCCCGGGACAGGGGTTTCACCCCTCCACTTT.

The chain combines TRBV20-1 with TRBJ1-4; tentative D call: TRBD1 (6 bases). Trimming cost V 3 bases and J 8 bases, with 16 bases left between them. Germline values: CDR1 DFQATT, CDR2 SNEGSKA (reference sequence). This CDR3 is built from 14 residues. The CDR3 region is CSASKGEGREKLFF. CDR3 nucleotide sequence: TGCAGTGCTAGTAAGGGGGAAGGACGGGAAAAACTGTTTTTT.

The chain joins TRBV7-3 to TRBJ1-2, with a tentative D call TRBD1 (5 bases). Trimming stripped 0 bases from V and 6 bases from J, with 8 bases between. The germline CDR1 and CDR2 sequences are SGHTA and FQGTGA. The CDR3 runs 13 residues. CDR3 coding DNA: TGTGCCAGCAGCTTAACCAAGGACAATGGCTACACCTTC. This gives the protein CASSLTKDNGYTF.

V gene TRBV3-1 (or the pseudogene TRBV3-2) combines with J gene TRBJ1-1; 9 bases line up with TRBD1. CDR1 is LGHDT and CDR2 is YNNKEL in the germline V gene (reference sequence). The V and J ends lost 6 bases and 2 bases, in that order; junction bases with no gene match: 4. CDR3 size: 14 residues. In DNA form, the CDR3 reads TGTGCCAGCAGACGGACAGGGGATAACACTGAAGCTTTCTTT. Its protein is CASRRTGDNTEAFF.

CDR3 DNA sequence: TGTGCCAGTAGAGACCTCAAAAGGGGCTCAGATACGCAGTATTTT. It encodes CASRDLKRGSDTQYF. The rearrangement joins TRBV19 to TRBJ2-3; weak D call: TRBD1 (5 bases). The germline V gene has CDR1 LNHDA and CDR2 SQIVND (reference sequence). The CDR3 covers 15 residues. V gave up 6 bases and J gave up 4 bases, with 17 bases separating them.

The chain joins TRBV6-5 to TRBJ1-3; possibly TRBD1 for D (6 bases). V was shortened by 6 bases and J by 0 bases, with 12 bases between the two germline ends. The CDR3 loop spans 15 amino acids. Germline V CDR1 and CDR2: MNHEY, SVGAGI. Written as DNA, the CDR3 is TGTGCCAGCAGGCCCGCGGACAGCTCTGGAAACACCATATATTTT. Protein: CASRPADSSGNTIYF.

The chain's CDR3 is CASSPSDGAGTEAFF. The CDR3 DNA is TGTGCCAGCAGCCCGAGTGATGGCGCGGGCACTGAAGCTTTCTTT. J is TRBJ1-1 and V is TRBV4-2; D unresolved. Germline V gene lookup returns CDR1 LGHNA and CDR2 YNFKEQ. The length of the CDR3 is 15 residues. V lost 4 bases and J lost 4, with 16 bases in between.

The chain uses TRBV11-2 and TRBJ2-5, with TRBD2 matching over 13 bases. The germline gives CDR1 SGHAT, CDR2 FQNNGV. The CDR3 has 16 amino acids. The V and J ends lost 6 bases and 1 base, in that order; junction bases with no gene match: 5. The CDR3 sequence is CASSPGTSGAQETQYF. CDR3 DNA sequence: TGTGCCAGCAGTCCCGGGACTAGCGGGGCCCAAGAGACCCAGTACTTC.

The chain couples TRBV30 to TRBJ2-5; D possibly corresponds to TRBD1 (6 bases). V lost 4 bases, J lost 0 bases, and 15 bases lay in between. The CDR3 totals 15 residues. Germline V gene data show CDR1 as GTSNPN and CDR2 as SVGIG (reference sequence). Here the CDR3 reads CAWTVTDRYQETQYF. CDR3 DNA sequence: TGTGCCTGGACTGTCACCGACAGGTACCAAGAGACCCAGTACTTC. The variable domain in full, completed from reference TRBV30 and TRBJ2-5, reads SQTIHQWPATLVQPVGSPLSLECTVEGTSNPNLYWYRQAAGRGLQLLFYSVGIGQISSEVPQNLSASRPQDRQFILSSKKLLLSDSGFYLCAWTVTDRYQETQYFGPGTRLLVL.

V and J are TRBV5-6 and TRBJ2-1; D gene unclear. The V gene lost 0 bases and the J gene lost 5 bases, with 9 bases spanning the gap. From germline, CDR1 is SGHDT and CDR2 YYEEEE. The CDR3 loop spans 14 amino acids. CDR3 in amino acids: CASSLGVRNNEQFF. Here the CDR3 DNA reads TGTGCCAGCAGCTTGGGTGTGCGAAACAATGAGCAGTTCTTC.

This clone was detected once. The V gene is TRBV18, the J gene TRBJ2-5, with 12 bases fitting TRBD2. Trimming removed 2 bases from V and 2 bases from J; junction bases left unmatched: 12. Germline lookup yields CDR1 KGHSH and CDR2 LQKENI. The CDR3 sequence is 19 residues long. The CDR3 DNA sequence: TGTGCCAGCTCACCATCCTTAAGGCTAGCGGGGGGGCAGCAAGAGACCCAGTACTTC. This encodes CASSPSLRLAGGQQETQYF.